There are many counts of the clone carrying this T cell receptor beta chain. The data derive from a study of CD8+CD57+ T cells in acquired aplastic anemia. Study as a whole: Across the sorted CD4+ and CD8+ cells, DNA amounts averaged about 3.1 ug. Among healthy donors, CD4+ cells averaged approximately 11 million reads.

For CDR3 and TCR beta VDJ profiling, genomic DNA was the template used. TCRdb passed the reads through MiXCR, listing each CDR3 protein once. The sample comprises some 190,000 distinct CDR3 sequences, about half of which are singletons, and around 3% rests with the top ten. Germline trimming cut 4 bases from V and 8 bases from J; bases unmatched to any gene: 12. The length of the CDR3 is 15 residues. The germline gives CDR1 PRHDT, CDR2 FYEKMQ (reference sequence). The chain is built from TRBV13 and TRBJ1-2; 8 positions agree with TRBD1. The sequenced material came from sorted CD4+, CD8+, or CD8+CD57+ T cells (not recorded which) from PBMCs. This sequence originates from a human donor in good health. CDR3 in amino acids: CASSSRQGRSEGYTF. The CDR3 nucleotides are TGTGCCAGCAGCTCGAGACAGGGGCGGTCGGAAGGCTACACCTTC.